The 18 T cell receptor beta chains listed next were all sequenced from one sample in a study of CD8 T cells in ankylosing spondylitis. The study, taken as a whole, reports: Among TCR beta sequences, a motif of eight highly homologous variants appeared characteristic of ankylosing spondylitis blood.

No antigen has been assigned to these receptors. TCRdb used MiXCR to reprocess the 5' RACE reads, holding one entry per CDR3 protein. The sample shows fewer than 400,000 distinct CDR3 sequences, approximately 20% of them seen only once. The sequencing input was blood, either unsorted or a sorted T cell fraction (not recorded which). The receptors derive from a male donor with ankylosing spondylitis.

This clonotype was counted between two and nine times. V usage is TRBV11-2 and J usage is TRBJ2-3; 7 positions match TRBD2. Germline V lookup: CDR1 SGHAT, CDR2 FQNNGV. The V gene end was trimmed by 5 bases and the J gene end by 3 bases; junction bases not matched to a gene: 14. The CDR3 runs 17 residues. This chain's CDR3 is CASSLTGTTTRTDTQYF. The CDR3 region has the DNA TGTGCCAGCAGCCTAACCGGGACTACGACGAGGACAGATACGCAGTATTTT.

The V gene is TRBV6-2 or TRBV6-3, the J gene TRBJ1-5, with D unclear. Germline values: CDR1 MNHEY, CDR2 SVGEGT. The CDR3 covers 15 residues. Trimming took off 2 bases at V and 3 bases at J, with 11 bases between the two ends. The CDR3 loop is CASSYVEGFNQPQHF. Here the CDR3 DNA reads TGTGCCAGCAGTTACGTTGAGGGCTTCAATCAGCCCCAGCATTTT.

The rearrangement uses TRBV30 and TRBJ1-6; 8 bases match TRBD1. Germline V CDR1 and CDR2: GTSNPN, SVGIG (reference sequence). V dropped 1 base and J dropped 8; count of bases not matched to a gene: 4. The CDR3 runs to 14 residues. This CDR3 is CAWSAQGVDSPLHF. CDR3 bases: TGTGCCTGGAGTGCACAGGGGGTTGATTCACCCCTCCACTTT.

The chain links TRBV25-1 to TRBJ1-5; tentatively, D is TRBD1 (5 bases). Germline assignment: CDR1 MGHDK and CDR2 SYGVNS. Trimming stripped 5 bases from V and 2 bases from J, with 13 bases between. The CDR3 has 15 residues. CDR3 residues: CASSRGGVGNQPQHF. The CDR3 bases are TGTGCCAGCAGTCGTGGGGGGGTAGGCAATCAGCCCCAGCATTTT. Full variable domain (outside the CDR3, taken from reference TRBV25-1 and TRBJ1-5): EADIYQTPRYLVIGTGKKITLECSQTMGHDKMYWYQQDPGMELHLIHYSYGVNSTEKGDLSSESTVSRIRTEHFPLTLESARPSHTSQYLCASSRGGVGNQPQHFGDGTRLSIL.

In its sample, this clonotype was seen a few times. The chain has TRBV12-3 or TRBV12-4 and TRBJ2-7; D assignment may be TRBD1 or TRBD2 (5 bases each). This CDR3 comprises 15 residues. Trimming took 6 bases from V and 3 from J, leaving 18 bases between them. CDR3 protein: CASSGTAGRFYEQYF. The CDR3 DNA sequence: TGTGCCAGCAGCGGGACCGCCGGGCGATTCTACGAGCAGTACTTC.

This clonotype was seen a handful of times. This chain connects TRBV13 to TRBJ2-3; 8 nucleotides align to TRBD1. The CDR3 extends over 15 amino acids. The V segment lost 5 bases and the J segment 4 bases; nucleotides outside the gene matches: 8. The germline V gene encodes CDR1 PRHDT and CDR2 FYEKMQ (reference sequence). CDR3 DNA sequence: TGTGCCAGCAGCCACCGGACAGGGCGGTCAGATACGCAGTATTTT. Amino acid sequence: CASSHRTGRSDTQYF.

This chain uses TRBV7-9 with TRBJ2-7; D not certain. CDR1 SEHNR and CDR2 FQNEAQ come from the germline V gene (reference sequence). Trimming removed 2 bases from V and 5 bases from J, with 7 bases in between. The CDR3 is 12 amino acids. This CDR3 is CASSLFGHEQYF. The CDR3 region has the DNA TGTGCCAGCAGCTTATTCGGACACGAGCAGTACTTC.

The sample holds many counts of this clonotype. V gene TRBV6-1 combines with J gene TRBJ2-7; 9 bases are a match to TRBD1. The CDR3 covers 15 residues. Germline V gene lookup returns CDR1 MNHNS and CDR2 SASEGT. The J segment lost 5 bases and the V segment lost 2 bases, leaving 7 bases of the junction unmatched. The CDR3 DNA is TGTGCCAGCAGTGAAACCGGGACAGGGATCCACGAGCAGTACTTC. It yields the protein CASSETGTGIHEQYF.

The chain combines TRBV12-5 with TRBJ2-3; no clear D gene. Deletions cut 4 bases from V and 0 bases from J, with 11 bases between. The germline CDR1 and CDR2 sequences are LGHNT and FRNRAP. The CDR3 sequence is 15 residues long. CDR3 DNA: TGTGCTAGTGGTTGCACGGAAAGAAGCACAGATACGCAGTATTTT. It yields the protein CASGCTERSTDTQYF. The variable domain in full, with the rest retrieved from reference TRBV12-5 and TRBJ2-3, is DARVTQTPRHKVTEMGQEVTMRCQPILGHNTVFWYRQTMMQGLELLAYFRNRAPLDDSGMPKDRFSAEMPDATLATLKIQPSEPRDSAVYFCASGCTERSTDTQYFGPGTRLTVL.

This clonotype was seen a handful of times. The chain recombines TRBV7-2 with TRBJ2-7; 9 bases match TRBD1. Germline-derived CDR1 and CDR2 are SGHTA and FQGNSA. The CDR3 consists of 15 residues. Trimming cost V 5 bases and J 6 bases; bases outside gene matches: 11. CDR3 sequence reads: CASSTRQGVFFEQYF. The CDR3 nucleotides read TGTGCCAGCAGCACTCGACAGGGGGTCTTCTTCGAGCAGTACTTC. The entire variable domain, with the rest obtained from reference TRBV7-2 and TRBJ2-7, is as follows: GAGVSQSPSNKVTEKGKDVELRCDPISGHTALYWYRQSLGQGLEFLIYFQGNSAPDKSGLPSDRFSAERTGGSVSTLTIQRTQQEDSAVYLCASSTRQGVFFEQYFGPGTRLTVT.

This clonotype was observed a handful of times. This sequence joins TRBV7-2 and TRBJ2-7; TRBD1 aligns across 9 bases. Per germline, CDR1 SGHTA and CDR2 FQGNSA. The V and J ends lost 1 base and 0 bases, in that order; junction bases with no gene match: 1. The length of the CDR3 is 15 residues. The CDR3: CASSLDRGLSYEQYF. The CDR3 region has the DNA TGTGCCAGCAGCTTAGACAGGGGGCTCTCCTACGAGCAGTACTTC.

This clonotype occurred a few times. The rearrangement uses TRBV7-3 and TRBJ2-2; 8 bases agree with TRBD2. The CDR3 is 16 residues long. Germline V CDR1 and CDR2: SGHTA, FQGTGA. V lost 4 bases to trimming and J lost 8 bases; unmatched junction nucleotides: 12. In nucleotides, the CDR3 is TGTGCCAGCAGCTCCACCGGGACTAGGAAGTTTGGGGAGCTGTTTTTT. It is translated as CASSSTGTRKFGELFF.

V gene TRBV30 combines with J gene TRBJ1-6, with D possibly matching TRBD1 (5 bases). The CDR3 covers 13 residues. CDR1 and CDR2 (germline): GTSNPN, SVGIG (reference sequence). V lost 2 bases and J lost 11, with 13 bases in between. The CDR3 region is CAWSKDIWTPLHF. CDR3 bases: TGTGCCTGGAGTAAGGACATTTGGACACCCCTCCACTTT.

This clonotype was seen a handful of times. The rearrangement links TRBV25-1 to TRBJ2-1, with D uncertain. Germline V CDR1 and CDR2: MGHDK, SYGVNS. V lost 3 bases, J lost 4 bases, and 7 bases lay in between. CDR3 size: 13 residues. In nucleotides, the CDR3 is TGTGCCAGCAGTGATCCGGGTTACAATGAGCAGTTCTTC. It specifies CASSDPGYNEQFF.

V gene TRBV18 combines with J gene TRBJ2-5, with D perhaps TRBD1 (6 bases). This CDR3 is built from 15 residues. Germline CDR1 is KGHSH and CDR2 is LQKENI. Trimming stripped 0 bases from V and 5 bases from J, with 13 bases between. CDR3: CASSPPTGNPETQYF. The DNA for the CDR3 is TGTGCCAGCTCACCACCGACAGGAAACCCCGAGACCCAGTACTTC.

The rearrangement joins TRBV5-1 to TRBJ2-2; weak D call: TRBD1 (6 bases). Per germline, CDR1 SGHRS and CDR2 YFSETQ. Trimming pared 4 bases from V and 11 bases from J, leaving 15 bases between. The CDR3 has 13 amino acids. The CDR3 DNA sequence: TGCGCCAGCAGCAGGGACACTCTGTACGAGCTGTTTTTT. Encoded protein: CASSRDTLYELFF.

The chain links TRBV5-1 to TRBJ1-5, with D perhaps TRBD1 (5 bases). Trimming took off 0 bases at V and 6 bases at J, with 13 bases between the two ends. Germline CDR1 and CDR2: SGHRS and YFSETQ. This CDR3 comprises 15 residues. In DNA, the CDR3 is TGCGCCAGCAGCTTGGCCATCGAGGGGCGTCAGCCCCAGCATTTT. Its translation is CASSLAIEGRQPQHF. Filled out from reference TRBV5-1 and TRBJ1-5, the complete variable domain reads KAGVTQTPRYLIKTRGQQVTLSCSPISGHRSVSWYQQTPGQGLQFLFEYFSETQRNKGNFPGRFSGRQFSNSRSEMNVSTLELGDSALYLCASSLAIEGRQPQHFGDGTRLSIL.

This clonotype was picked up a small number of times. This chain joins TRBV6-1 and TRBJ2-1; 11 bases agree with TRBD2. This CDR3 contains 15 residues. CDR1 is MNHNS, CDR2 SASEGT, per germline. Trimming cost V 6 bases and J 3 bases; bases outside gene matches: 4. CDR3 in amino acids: CASRTGLAVYNEQFF. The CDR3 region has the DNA TGTGCCAGCAGAACGGGACTAGCGGTCTACAATGAGCAGTTCTTC.